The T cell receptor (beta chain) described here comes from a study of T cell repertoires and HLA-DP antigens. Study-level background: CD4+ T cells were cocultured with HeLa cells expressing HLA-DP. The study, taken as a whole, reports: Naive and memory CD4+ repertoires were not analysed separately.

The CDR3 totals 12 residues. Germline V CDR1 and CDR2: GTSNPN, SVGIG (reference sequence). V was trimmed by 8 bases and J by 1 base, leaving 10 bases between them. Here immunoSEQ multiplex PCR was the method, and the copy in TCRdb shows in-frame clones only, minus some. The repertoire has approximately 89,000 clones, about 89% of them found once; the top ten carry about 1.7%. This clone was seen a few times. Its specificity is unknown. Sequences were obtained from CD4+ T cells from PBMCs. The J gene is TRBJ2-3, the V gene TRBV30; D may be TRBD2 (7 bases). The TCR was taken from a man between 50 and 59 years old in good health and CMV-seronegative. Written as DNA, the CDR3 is TGTGCCACAGGGAGGGGCACAGATACGCAGTATTTT. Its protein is CATGRGTDTQYF.